This is a list of T cell receptor beta chains from one sample in a study of cytomegalovirus exposure and HLA in healthy donors. This table comes from immunoSEQ multiplex PCR, and its TCRdb copy is limited to in-frame clones, with some not included. The repertoire holds about 130,000 clones, over 75% seen once, with 3.5% to 4% in the top ten. Sequenced material: PBMCs. The receptors were sampled from a young man in good health and CMV-seropositive. The CDR3 runs from the conserved cysteine through the conserved F or W. The order of the fields is V gene, CDR3 protein.

V gene: TRBV18
CDR3 protein: CASSGVVQLADTQYF

V gene: TRBV6-6
CDR3 protein: CASSYSRGDQPQHF

V gene: TRBV5-6
CDR3 protein: CASSLRLAGVNEQFF

V gene: TRBV27
CDR3 protein: CASSLSRGSGNTIYF

V gene: TRBV10-2
CDR3 protein: CASSVSGGPINEQFF

V gene: TRBV11-2
CDR3 protein: CASSLDWEVWGPEKLFF

V gene: TRBV29-1
CDR3 protein: CSVEVRQGLSRAFF

V gene: TRBV5-6
CDR3 protein: CASSLGISGGRYTQYF

V gene: TRBV19
CDR3 protein: CASADGTGDTGELFF

V gene: TRBV19
CDR3 protein: CASSRGQAATNEKLFF

V gene: TRBV5-1
CDR3 protein: CASSLGPRVRNQPQHF

V gene: TRBV19
CDR3 protein: CASSIRDLRSNQPQHF

V gene: TRBV30
CDR3 protein: CAWSVGGSGNTIYF

V gene: TRBV4-3
CDR3 protein: CASSQGDSTATNEKLFF

V gene: TRBV4-3
CDR3 protein: CASSQFSGINTDTQYF

V gene: TRBV2
CDR3 protein: CASSVSSGFSGANVLTF

V gene: TRBV18
CDR3 protein: CASSTRGGGDTEAFF

V gene: TRBV7-9
CDR3 protein: CSSSFRGLQETQYF

V gene: TRBV7-2
CDR3 protein: CASSSQPAGGDTQYF

V gene: TRBV27
CDR3 protein: CASSPLFGQGYYEQYF

V gene: TRBV5-1
CDR3 protein: CASSLVIGPREETQYF

V gene: TRBV7-9
CDR3 protein: CASSLASGGSYEQYF

V gene: TRBV7-8
CDR3 protein: CASSPPDRGPDGYTF

V gene: TRBV6-1
CDR3 protein: CASSGAGVSYEQYF

V gene: TRBV7-9
CDR3 protein: CASSLAGATDTQYF

V gene: TRBV5-1
CDR3 protein: CASSKDTNTEAFF

V gene: TRBV5-1
CDR3 protein: CASSLDPRDTEAFF

V gene: TRBV29-1
CDR3 protein: CSVSTGVTTGELFF

V gene: TRBV10-2
CDR3 protein: CASSAGTGRETQYF

V gene: TRBV19
CDR3 protein: CASSRTGTGDSPLHF

V gene: TRBV23-1
CDR3 protein: CAIEQGQPNNEQFF

V gene: TRBV30
CDR3 protein: CAWRTGDNSPLHF

V gene: TRBV5-6
CDR3 protein: CASSNAGFGWYGYTF

V gene: TRBV7-9
CDR3 protein: CASSPMGGNSPLHF

V gene: TRBV27
CDR3 protein: CAILLSTGELFF

V gene: TRBV5-8
CDR3 protein: CASSLVGPTGNTEAFF

V gene: TRBV7-2
CDR3 protein: CASSLARGDEQYF

V gene: TRBV5-5
CDR3 protein: CASSTGQGGSGELFF

V gene: TRBV7-9
CDR3 protein: CASSSTQTSGSLEQFF

V gene: TRBV19
CDR3 protein: CASSTLAGGTTGELFF

V gene: TRBV5-4
CDR3 protein: CASSLEGTEGSPLHF

V gene: TRBV13
CDR3 protein: CASSRVGTGNYEQYF

V gene: TRBV19
CDR3 protein: CASSLRDSGRGNQPQHF

V gene: TRBV7-2
CDR3 protein: CASSLEGLAGGDTQYF

V gene: TRBV10-2
CDR3 protein: CASTPGKETQYF

V gene: TRBV12-5
CDR3 protein: CASGLWRASTDTQYF

V gene: TRBV5-6
CDR3 protein: CASSGGLAGGRETQYF

V gene: TRBV19
CDR3 protein: CASRPTGSSYEQYF